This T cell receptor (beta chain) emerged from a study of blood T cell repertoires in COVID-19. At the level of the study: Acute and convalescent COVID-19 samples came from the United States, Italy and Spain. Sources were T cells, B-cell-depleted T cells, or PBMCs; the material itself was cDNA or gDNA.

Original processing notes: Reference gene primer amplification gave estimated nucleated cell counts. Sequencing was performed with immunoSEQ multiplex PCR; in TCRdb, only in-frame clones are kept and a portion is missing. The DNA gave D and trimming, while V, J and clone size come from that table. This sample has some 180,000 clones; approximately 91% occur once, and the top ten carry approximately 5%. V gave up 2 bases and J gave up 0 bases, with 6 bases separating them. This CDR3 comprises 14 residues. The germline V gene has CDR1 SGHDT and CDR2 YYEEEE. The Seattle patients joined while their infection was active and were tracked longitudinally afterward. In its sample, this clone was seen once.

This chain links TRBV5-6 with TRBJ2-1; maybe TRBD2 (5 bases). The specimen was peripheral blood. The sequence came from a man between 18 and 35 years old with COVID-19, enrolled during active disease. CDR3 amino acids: CASSFGSSYNEQFF. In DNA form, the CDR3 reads TGTGCCAGCAGCTTTGGGAGCTCCTACAATGAGCAGTTCTTC.